The subject of this entry is one TCR beta chain. In the original workflow: Reference gene primer amplification in the assay estimated nucleated cell counts. The method was immunoSEQ multiplex PCR; TCRdb's version includes in-frame clones alone and lacks a portion of them. V and J calls plus clone size are reproduced from that table; the DNA served to infer D and trimming. The table lists tens of thousands of clones, around 90% of them singletons. The sample is drawn from a study of blood T cell repertoires in COVID-19. The overall study: From the United States, Italy and Spain came samples of acute and convalescent COVID-19. PBMCs, B-cell-depleted T cells, or T cells provided the cDNA or gDNA that made up the material.

The clonotype was recovered from a man aged 30 to 45 with acute or convalescent COVID-19. Sequenced: peripheral blood.

The chain's CDR3 is CASSPGEGDTDTQYF. The CDR3 DNA follows: TGTGCCAGCTCACCGGGAGAGGGAGACACAGATACGCAGTATTTT. The chain uses TRBV18 and TRBJ2-3, with a weak D call TRBD2 (5 bases). V gave up 3 bases and J gave up 2 bases, with 12 bases separating them. The length of the CDR3 is 15 residues. Looked up from germline, CDR1 is KGHSH and CDR2 is LQKENI.